This record covers a single TCR beta chain. The data are from a study of blood T cell repertoires in COVID-19. For the study at large: Acute-phase and convalescent COVID-19 samples originated in the United States, Italy and Spain. PBMCs, B-cell-depleted T cells, or T cells were the source of the cDNA or gDNA that made up the material.

Participant-given clinical history determined each cohort assignment. The repertoire was sequenced with immunoSEQ multiplex PCR; TCRdb's copy has only in-frame clones and lacks some. The data hold about 160,000 clones, with 75% to 85% observed a single time. The germline gives CDR1 KGHSH, CDR2 LQKENI. The V gene lost 3 bases and the J gene lost 3 bases, with 5 bases spanning the gap. The CDR3 loop spans 13 amino acids. Source material: PBMCs or T cells enriched from blood (not recorded which). The TCR comes from a man aged 40-55 years who had recovered from COVID-19. The chain joins TRBV18 to TRBJ2-2; D unresolved. CDR3 amino acids: CASSPDYTGELFF. The DNA for the CDR3 is TGTGCCAGCTCACCTGACTACACCGGGGAGCTGTTTTTT.